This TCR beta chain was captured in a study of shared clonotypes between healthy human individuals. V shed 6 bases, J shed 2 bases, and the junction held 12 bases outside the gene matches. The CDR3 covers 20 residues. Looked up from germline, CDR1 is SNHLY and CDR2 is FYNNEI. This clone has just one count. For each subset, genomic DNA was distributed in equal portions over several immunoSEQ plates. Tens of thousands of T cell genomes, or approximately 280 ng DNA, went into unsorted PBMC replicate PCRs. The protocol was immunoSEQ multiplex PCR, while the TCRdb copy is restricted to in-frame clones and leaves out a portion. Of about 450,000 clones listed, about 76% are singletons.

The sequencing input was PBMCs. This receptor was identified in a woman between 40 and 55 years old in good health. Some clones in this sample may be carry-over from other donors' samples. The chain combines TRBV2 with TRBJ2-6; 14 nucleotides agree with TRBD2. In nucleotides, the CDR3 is TGTGCCAGCAGCAAGAGAGGGACTAGCGGGAGTTTCCCTGGGGCCAACGTCCTGACTTTC. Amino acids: CASSKRGTSGSFPGANVLTF.